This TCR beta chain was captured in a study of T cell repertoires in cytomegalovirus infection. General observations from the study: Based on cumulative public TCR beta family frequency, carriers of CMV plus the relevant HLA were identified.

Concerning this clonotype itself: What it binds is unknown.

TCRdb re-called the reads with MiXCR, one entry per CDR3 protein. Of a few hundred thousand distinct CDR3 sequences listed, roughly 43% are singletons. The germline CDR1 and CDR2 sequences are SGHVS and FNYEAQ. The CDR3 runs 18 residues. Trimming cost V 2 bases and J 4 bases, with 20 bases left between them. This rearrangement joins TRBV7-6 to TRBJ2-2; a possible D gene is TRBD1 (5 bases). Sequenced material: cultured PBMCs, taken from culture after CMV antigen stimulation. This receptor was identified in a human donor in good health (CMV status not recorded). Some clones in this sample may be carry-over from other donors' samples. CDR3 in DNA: TGTGCCAGCAGCTTATTGCCAGGGAAAGGGGAACTCACCGGGGAGCTGTTTTTT. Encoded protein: CASSLLPGKGELTGELFF.